One sample yielded the 31 T cell receptor beta chains listed below, sequenced in a study of CD4 T cells in relation to SARS-CoV-2 and coronaviruses (dated by TCRdb to about 2021). CD4+ T cells from unexposed donors were collected before the COVID-19 pandemic (2011-2018). After around 11 days of culture, CD4+ T cells were isolated with the EasySep CD4+ T cell isolation kit. Receptors were amplified or captured by the immunoSEQ multiplex PCR assay. As stored in TCRdb, this immuneACCESS dataset retains in-frame rearrangements with V and J assigned. A fraction of the clones does not appear; measured against another copy, unresolved V genes explain less than half of the discrepancy, and the remainder lacks a known reason. Recorded for this sample are around 31,000 clones; around 72% of them occurred a single time. The ten top clones hold roughly an eighth of the sample. No antigen has been identified for these receptors.

Sequencing input: CD4+ T cells from PBMCs, cultured in vitro. The receptors come from a human donor in good health.

The gene calls are TRBV5-1 and TRBJ2-1; 10 bases are a match to TRBD2. This CDR3 spans 17 amino acids. Germline values: CDR1 SGHRS, CDR2 YFSETQ. Germline trimming cut 4 bases from V and 0 bases from J; bases unmatched to any gene: 7. CDR3 DNA: TGCGCCAGCAGCCCGCTAGCGGGGGAGATCTCCTACAATGAGCAGTTCTTC. It specifies CASSPLAGEISYNEQFF.

The chain carries TRBV11-2 and TRBJ1-1; 7 positions agree with TRBD1. Germline V CDR1 and CDR2: SGHAT, FQNNGV. This CDR3 comprises 17 residues. V gave up 5 bases and J gave up 0 bases; unmatched junction bases: 12. The CDR3 coding sequence is TGTGCCAGCAGCACCGTACTCCGGGACAGCCTGAACACTGAAGCTTTCTTT. Translation: CASSTVLRDSLNTEAFF.

The CDR3 DNA is TGCGCCAGCAGCCAAGACCCAGGGTCTAATGAAAAACTGTTTTTT. Residues: CASSQDPGSNEKLFF. V is TRBV4-1 and J is TRBJ1-4, with D maybe TRBD1 (5 bases). Per the germline V gene, CDR1 is MGHRA and CDR2 is YSYEKL. The length of the CDR3 is 15 residues. V lost 0 bases and J lost 3, with 8 bases in between.

The rearrangement joins TRBV6-2 or TRBV6-3 to TRBJ1-5, with TRBD1 matching 10 bases. CDR3 length: 15 residues. From germline, CDR1 is MNHEY and CDR2 SVGEGT. The V segment lost 4 bases and the J segment 5 bases; nucleotides outside the gene matches: 5. CDR3 residues: CASSWDRGKDQPQHF. The DNA for the CDR3 is TGTGCCAGCAGTTGGGACAGGGGAAAGGATCAGCCCCAGCATTTT.

This rearrangement joins TRBV7-8 to TRBJ2-2, with a tentative D call TRBD2 (6 bases). Germline CDR1 is SGHVS and CDR2 is FQNEAQ. The CDR3 runs to 14 residues. V lost 7 bases, J lost 1 base, and 10 bases lay in between. This chain's CDR3 is CASKAGLNTGELFF. Written as DNA, the CDR3 is TGTGCCAGCAAGGCGGGACTGAACACCGGGGAGCTGTTTTTT.

This clone was counted a single time. The chain links TRBV9 to TRBJ2-3; TRBD2 agrees at 12 bases. Germline V CDR1 and CDR2: SGDLS, YYNGEE. This CDR3 is built from 15 residues. V trimming: 5 bases; J trimming: 3 bases; junction bases outside the gene matches: 4. The CDR3 DNA sequence: TGTGCCAGCAGACCGACTAGCGGGAGAACAGATACGCAGTATTTT. This sequence encodes CASRPTSGRTDTQYF.

This clone was observed a single time. The V gene is TRBV10-1, the J gene TRBJ1-4; D remains ambiguous. This CDR3 is built from 15 residues. CDR1 WNHNN and CDR2 SYGVQD come from the germline V gene (reference sequence). Trimming removed 5 bases from V and 0 bases from J, with 10 bases in between. The CDR3 spells CASSPSGATNEKLFF. The CDR3 DNA reads as TGCGCCAGCAGTCCCAGCGGAGCAACTAATGAAAAACTGTTTTTT.

This chain joins TRBV9 and TRBJ2-3; 9 nucleotides match TRBD2. From germline, CDR1 is SGDLS and CDR2 YYNGEE. Trimming took 0 bases from V and 1 from J; bases not matched to a gene: 3. The CDR3 consists of 16 residues. Here the CDR3 reads CASSVAVAGGTDTQYF. CDR3 sequence (DNA): TGTGCCAGCAGCGTAGCTGTAGCGGGGGGCACAGATACGCAGTATTTT. The whole variable domain, filled in from reference TRBV9 and TRBJ2-3, reads DSGVTQTPKHLITATGQRVTLRCSPRSGDLSVYWYQQSLDQGLQFLIQYYNGEERAKGNILERFSAQQFPDLHSELNLSSLELGDSALYFCASSVAVAGGTDTQYFGPGTRLTVL.

This clone was counted a single time. This sequence joins TRBV6-5 and TRBJ1-2; D is possibly TRBD1 (6 bases). The CDR3 consists of 15 residues. V lost 4 bases, J lost 3 bases, and 15 bases lay in between. The germline V gene has CDR1 MNHEY and CDR2 SVGAGI. Here the CDR3 reads CASSFFQGQDYGYTF. In DNA form, the CDR3 reads TGTGCCAGCAGTTTCTTTCAGGGACAAGACTATGGCTACACCTTC.

This clone was observed a few times. The gene calls are TRBV29-1 and TRBJ2-7; the D is unclear. The V and J ends lost 4 bases and 7 bases respectively, with 17 bases between them. CDR3 length: 13 amino acids. Germline lookup yields CDR1 SQVTM and CDR2 ANQGSEA. In DNA form, the CDR3 reads TGCAGCGTTGTGAGGTCAGGAGCTGGGGAGCAGTACTTC. It encodes CSVVRSGAGEQYF.

The V gene is TRBV4-3, the J gene TRBJ1-2, with D perhaps TRBD1 (5 bases). Germline V gene lookup returns CDR1 LGHNA and CDR2 YSLEER. Between the trimmed V and J ends, which lost 0 bases and 6 bases, there was a span of 11 bases. This CDR3 has 14 amino acids. The CDR3 reads CASSQEGRVHGYTF. CDR3 in DNA: TGCGCCAGCAGCCAAGAAGGCAGGGTACATGGCTACACCTTC.

This chain links TRBV2 with TRBJ1-4, with D uncertain. CDR1 SNHLY and CDR2 FYNNEI come from the germline V gene. The V and J ends lost 0 bases and 8 bases respectively, with 13 bases between them. There are 15 residues in the CDR3. For the CDR3, the DNA is TGTGCCAGCAGTGAAGCTGGCCTCGAAAACGAAAAACTGTTTTTT. Its translation is CASSEAGLENEKLFF.

This rearrangement joins TRBV2 to TRBJ2-6; TRBD1 agrees at 10 bases. V lost 6 bases, J lost 4 bases, and 6 bases stayed unmatched. This CDR3 region has 16 residues. Germline-derived CDR1 and CDR2 are SNHLY and FYNNEI. CDR3 amino acids: CASRGGQGTGANVLTF. CDR3 DNA: TGTGCCAGCAGGGGGGGACAGGGGACCGGGGCCAACGTCCTGACTTTC.

This chain joins TRBV4-1 and TRBJ1-5; D gene ambiguous. V lost 0 bases, J lost 0 bases, and 9 bases lay in between. CDR3 length: 16 residues. In germline, CDR1 is MGHRA, CDR2 YSYEKL. CDR3 region: CASSQDNRGSNQPQHF. CDR3 coding DNA: TGCGCCAGCAGCCAAGATAATCGGGGTAGCAATCAGCCCCAGCATTTT.

The count of this clone is one. CDR3 bases: TGTGCCAGCAGCCCAGTTGGACTAGCGGGAGGGTACACCGGGGAGCTGTTTTTT. As protein: CASSPVGLAGGYTGELFF. The chain carries TRBV7-2 and TRBJ2-2, with 15 nucleotides matching TRBD2. The CDR3 spans 18 residues. J lost 3 bases, V lost 5 bases, and 7 bases had no gene match. Germline V gene sequence: CDR1 SGHTA, CDR2 FQGNSA.

The chain links TRBV27 to TRBJ1-5; 9 bases match TRBD1. The CDR3 consists of 14 residues. Germline V gene sequence: CDR1 MNHEY, CDR2 SMNVEV (reference sequence). J gave up 5 bases and V 4 bases, and 3 bases lay outside the gene matches. CDR3 nucleotides: TGTGCCAGCAGTTCCGGGACAGGGTATCAGCCCCAGCATTTT. Encoded protein: CASSSGTGYQPQHF.

V usage is TRBV4-1 and J usage is TRBJ2-5; weak D call: TRBD2 (6 bases). The CDR3 sequence is 11 residues long. The V and J ends lost 6 bases and 7 bases respectively, with 9 bases between them. Germline CDR1 is MGHRA and CDR2 is YSYEKL. CDR3 in DNA: TGCGCCAGCAGTTCCGGGAGGACCCAGTACTTC. Translation gives CASSSGRTQYF.

CDR3 in DNA: TGTGCCAACTCGCGCGGGCCTCCCGTCCCAGATACGCAGTATTTT. Its protein product is CANSRGPPVPDTQYF. V and J are TRBV2 and TRBJ2-3; D perhaps matches TRBD2 (5 bases). The CDR3 sequence is 15 residues long. Germline CDR1 is SNHLY and CDR2 is FYNNEI. Trimming cost V 10 bases and J 4 bases, with 21 bases left between them.

The chain has TRBV5-1 and TRBJ1-5; a possible D gene is TRBD1 (6 bases). The germline V gene encodes CDR1 SGHRS and CDR2 YFSETQ. The V gene lost 2 bases and the J gene lost 2 bases, with 8 bases spanning the gap. The CDR3 is 14 residues long. The CDR3, as DNA: TGCGCCAGCAGCTTACAGGGAGGCAATCAGCCCCAGCATTTT. Protein sequence: CASSLQGGNQPQHF.

The rearrangement uses TRBV7-2 and TRBJ2-7; the D is unclear. V lost 3 bases to trimming and J lost 0 bases, with 6 bases between them. The CDR3 consists of 13 residues. Germline V gene sequence: CDR1 SGHTA, CDR2 FQGNSA. The CDR3 here is CASSFSSSYEQYF. CDR3 DNA sequence: TGTGCCAGCAGCTTTTCGAGCTCCTACGAGCAGTACTTC.

V usage is TRBV11-3 and J usage is TRBJ2-1; no definite D call. CDR1 and CDR2 (germline): SGHNT, YENEEA. Trimming removed 5 bases from V and 3 bases from J, with 8 bases in between. The CDR3 has 13 amino acids. CDR3 sequence: CASSINYYNEQFF. In nucleotides, the CDR3 is TGTGCCAGCAGCATAAACTACTACAATGAGCAGTTCTTC.

The V gene is TRBV18, the J gene TRBJ2-1, with unresolved D. CDR1 and CDR2 (germline): KGHSH, LQKENI. The CDR3 covers 13 residues. V shed 1 base and J shed 5 bases, with 6 bases lying between them. The CDR3 reads CASSPRSDNEQFF. The CDR3 region has the DNA TGTGCCAGCTCACCACGGAGCGACAATGAGCAGTTCTTC.

The rearrangement links TRBV2 to TRBJ1-2; 8 bases agree with TRBD1. The germline V gene encodes CDR1 SNHLY and CDR2 FYNNEI. The CDR3 has 15 residues. J gave up 3 bases and V 5 bases, and 8 bases lay outside the gene matches. In DNA, the CDR3 is TGTGCCAGCAGTACCGACAGGGGTGATCACTATGGCTACACCTTC. Protein product: CASSTDRGDHYGYTF.

A remark on this clone: An end of the junction does not agree with germline; a read error may underlie this. V usage is TRBV18 and J usage is TRBJ1-1; D might be TRBD1 (6 bases). The CDR3 runs to 15 residues. Germline-derived CDR1 and CDR2 are KGHSH and LQKENI. The CDR3 region has the DNA TGTGCCAGCTCACCACCCGCAGGGGAGAACTCTGAAGCTTTCTTT. It yields the protein CASSPPAGENSEAFF.

This chain joins TRBV29-1 and TRBJ1-1, with D hard to call. The germline gives CDR1 SQVTM, CDR2 ANQGSEA. This CDR3 has 14 residues. V gave up 0 bases and J gave up 3 bases, with 11 bases separating them. The CDR3 DNA reads as TGCAGCGTTGAAGATTTTTCGGGGTACACTGAAGCTTTCTTT. Translating it yields CSVEDFSGYTEAFF.

This clone was seen more than once but under ten times. J is TRBJ2-7 and V is TRBV7-9; 9 bases agree with TRBD1. The CDR3 sequence is 16 residues long. CDR1 and CDR2 (germline): SEHNR, FQNEAQ (reference sequence). The ends lost 1 base at V and 1 base at J; junction bases unmatched: 5. The CDR3 nucleotides are TGTGCCAGCAGCTTAGTCGAGACAGGGGGTTCCTACGAGCAGTACTTC. Amino acids: CASSLVETGGSYEQYF.

The chain recombines TRBV30 with TRBJ2-2; 13 bases line up with TRBD2. CDR1 is GTSNPN and CDR2 is SVGIG in the germline V gene (reference sequence). V trimming: 2 bases; J trimming: 5 bases; junction bases outside the gene matches: 5. This CDR3 spans 16 amino acids. The CDR3 protein is CAWSRTSGRVTGELFF. In DNA, the CDR3 is TGTGCCTGGAGTCGAACTAGCGGGAGGGTTACCGGGGAGCTGTTTTTT. The complete variable domain, with remaining parts taken from reference TRBV30 and TRBJ2-2, reads SQTIHQWPATLVQPVGSPLSLECTVEGTSNPNLYWYRQAAGRGLQLLFYSVGIGQISSEVPQNLSASRPQDRQFILSSKKLLLSDSGFYLCAWSRTSGRVTGELFFGEGSRLTVL.

The chain carries TRBV29-1 and TRBJ2-1; D is perhaps TRBD1 (6 bases). The CDR3 spans 15 residues. V shed 3 bases and J shed 2 bases, with 14 bases lying between them. Germline loops: CDR1 SQVTM, CDR2 ANQGSEA. The CDR3: CSVDGAGDTYNEQFF. In DNA form, the CDR3 reads TGCAGCGTTGATGGTGCCGGGGACACCTACAATGAGCAGTTCTTC.

The chain has TRBV18 and TRBJ2-5; 7 bases are shared with TRBD1. J was trimmed by 1 base and V by 5 bases; bases with no gene match: 4. The CDR3 spans 14 residues. Germline CDR1 and CDR2: KGHSH and LQKENI. The CDR3 coding sequence is TGTGCCAGCTCAGTCCGGGACAGCCAAGAGACCCAGTACTTC. Translation gives CASSVRDSQETQYF.

The V and J genes are TRBV20-1 and TRBJ2-5; D is undetermined. Germline V gene data show CDR1 as DFQATT and CDR2 as SNEGSKA (reference sequence). The CDR3 totals 13 residues. With 3 bases removed from V and 7 bases from J, the gap between germline ends came to 15 bases. CDR3 sequence: CSASRASRGTQYF. CDR3 DNA: TGCAGTGCTAGTAGAGCCAGTCGAGGGACCCAGTACTTC.

The chain couples TRBV11-3 to TRBJ2-5, with 7 bases lining up with TRBD2. V was pared by 1 base and J by 2 bases, with 1 base of the junction left unmatched. Germline loops: CDR1 SGHNT, CDR2 YENEEA. This CDR3 region has 14 residues. The CDR3 DNA reads TGTGCCAGCAGCTTAGCGGGGGGACAAGAGACCCAGTACTTC. Translated: CASSLAGGQETQYF.